Listed below are T cell receptor beta chains from one sample, sequenced in a study of shared clonotypes between healthy human individuals. Some clones are missing from TCRdb's copy, which holds only in-frame ones; the method was immunoSEQ multiplex PCR. The data hold approximately 1,000,000 clones, with approximately 75% observed a single time. Input material: memory CD4+ T cells from PBMCs. These receptors were taken from a man younger than 35 in good health. Some clones in this sample may be carry-over from other donors' samples. The CDR3 runs from the conserved cysteine through the conserved F or W. The order of the fields is J gene, clone size, D gene, V gene, CDR3 protein, CDR3 DNA. A D gene is named only where the DNA matches it firmly. A clone size is listed for some rows: how often the clone was seen (once, few, many), or a class if it is expanded.

J gene: TRBJ1-2; clone size: NA; D gene: NA; V gene: TRBV9; CDR3 protein: CASSARGMYGYTF; CDR3 DNA: TGTGCCAGCAGCGCCCGCGGTATGTATGGCTACACCTTC
J gene: TRBJ2-5; clone size: NA; D gene: NA; V gene: TRBV28; CDR3 protein: CASRLGETQYF; CDR3 DNA: TGTGCCAGCAGGCTCGGGGAGACCCAGTACTTC
J gene: TRBJ2-1; clone size: NA; D gene: TRBD2; V gene: TRBV19; CDR3 protein: CASRGPGLAANEQFF; CDR3 DNA: TGTGCCAGTAGGGGACCGGGACTAGCGGCTAATGAGCAGTTCTTC
J gene: TRBJ1-3; clone size: NA; D gene: NA; V gene: TRBV28; CDR3 protein: CASSLASNDENTIYF; CDR3 DNA: TGTGCCAGCAGTTTGGCATCCAATGATGAAAACACCATATATTTT
J gene: TRBJ1-2; clone size: few; D gene: TRBD1; V gene: TRBV19; CDR3 protein: CASSPGQGGYGYTF; CDR3 DNA: TGTGCCAGTAGTCCTGGACAGGGCGGCTATGGCTACACCTTC
J gene: TRBJ1-5; clone size: NA; D gene: NA; V gene: TRBV4-3; CDR3 protein: CASSQDSYGNQPQHF; CDR3 DNA: TGCGCCAGCAGCCAAGATTCGTACGGCAATCAGCCCCAGCATTTT
J gene: TRBJ2-3; clone size: NA; D gene: TRBD1; V gene: TRBV11-2; CDR3 protein: CASSLRQGSTDTQYF; CDR3 DNA: TGTGCCAGCAGCTTGAGACAGGGATCAACAGATACGCAGTATTTT
J gene: TRBJ2-7; clone size: NA; D gene: NA; V gene: TRBV28; CDR3 protein: CASSFKGEGWREQYF; CDR3 DNA: TGTGCCAGCAGTTTTAAGGGAGAGGGTTGGCGGGAGCAGTACTTC
J gene: TRBJ2-1; clone size: NA; D gene: TRBD2; V gene: TRBV28; CDR3 protein: CASSPQAGGRDEQFF; CDR3 DNA: TGTGCCAGCAGTCCTCAAGCGGGAGGGCGGGATGAGCAGTTCTTC
J gene: TRBJ2-2; clone size: NA; D gene: NA; V gene: TRBV19; CDR3 protein: CASSVFAQGGTGELFF; CDR3 DNA: TGTGCCAGTAGTGTTTTCGCCCAGGGTGGGACCGGGGAGCTGTTTTTT
J gene: TRBJ2-5; clone size: NA; D gene: NA; V gene: TRBV19; CDR3 protein: CASGVSYKRTQYF; CDR3 DNA: TGTGCCAGTGGCGTTTCCTACAAGAGAACCCAGTACTTC
J gene: TRBJ2-1; clone size: NA; D gene: TRBD2; V gene: TRBV18; CDR3 protein: CASSPAPGLAGGTEQFF; CDR3 DNA: TGTGCCAGCTCACCCGCACCGGGACTAGCGGGAGGCACTGAGCAGTTCTTC
J gene: TRBJ2-3; clone size: few; D gene: TRBD2; V gene: TRBV5-4; CDR3 protein: CASRPTSGSTDTQYF; CDR3 DNA: TGTGCCAGCAGACCGACTAGCGGTAGCACAGATACGCAGTATTTT
J gene: TRBJ2-3; clone size: NA; D gene: TRBD2; V gene: TRBV2; CDR3 protein: CASSASGILPDTQYF; CDR3 DNA: TGTGCCAGCAGTGCTAGCGGGATACTCCCAGATACGCAGTATTTT
J gene: TRBJ2-1; clone size: few; D gene: TRBD2; V gene: TRBV7-2; CDR3 protein: CASSLSGAGAYNEQFF; CDR3 DNA: TGTGCCAGCAGCTTAAGCGGGGCGGGAGCTTACAATGAGCAGTTCTTC
J gene: TRBJ1-3; clone size: NA; D gene: NA; V gene: TRBV7-3; CDR3 protein: CASSLTQGRGNTIYF; CDR3 DNA: TGTGCCAGCAGCTTAACGCAGGGGCGCGGAAACACCATATATTTT
J gene: TRBJ2-1; clone size: NA; D gene: NA; V gene: TRBV6-4; CDR3 protein: CASSSRDGTYNEQFF; CDR3 DNA: TGTGCCAGTAGTTCCCGAGATGGCACCTACAATGAGCAGTTCTTC
J gene: TRBJ2-1; clone size: few; D gene: TRBD2; V gene: TRBV11-2; CDR3 protein: CASSLGLAGEYEQFF; CDR3 DNA: TGTGCCAGCAGCTTAGGGCTAGCGGGAGAGTATGAGCAGTTCTTC
J gene: TRBJ2-3; clone size: NA; D gene: TRBD2; V gene: TRBV9; CDR3 protein: CASSIGLAGSTDTQYF; CDR3 DNA: TGTGCCAGCAGCATCGGACTAGCGGGGTCCACAGATACGCAGTATTTT
J gene: TRBJ2-3; clone size: NA; D gene: NA; V gene: TRBV5-8; CDR3 protein: CASSLVWGDTQYF; CDR3 DNA: TGTGCCAGCAGCTTGGTATGGGGGGATACGCAGTATTTT
J gene: TRBJ1-1; clone size: NA; D gene: TRBD1; V gene: TRBV10-2; CDR3 protein: CASRFRDRPNTEAFF; CDR3 DNA: TGCGCCAGCCGATTCCGGGACAGACCGAACACTGAAGCTTTCTTT
J gene: TRBJ2-5; clone size: NA; D gene: NA; V gene: TRBV28; CDR3 protein: CASSAAETQYF; CDR3 DNA: TGTGCCAGCAGTGCCGCGGAGACCCAGTACTTC
J gene: TRBJ2-2; clone size: NA; D gene: TRBD1; V gene: TRBV7-3; CDR3 protein: CASSWTGDWAGELFF; CDR3 DNA: TGTGCCAGCAGCTGGACAGGGGATTGGGCCGGGGAGCTGTTTTTT
J gene: TRBJ1-5; clone size: NA; D gene: TRBD1; V gene: TRBV29-1; CDR3 protein: CSVAGQGGNQPQHF; CDR3 DNA: TGCAGCGTTGCCGGACAGGGCGGCAATCAGCCCCAGCATTTT
J gene: TRBJ2-1; clone size: NA; D gene: TRBD2; V gene: TRBV11-2; CDR3 protein: CASSIRLAGVYNEQFF; CDR3 DNA: TGTGCCAGCAGCATAAGACTAGCGGGAGTTTACAATGAGCAGTTCTTC
J gene: TRBJ2-7; clone size: NA; D gene: NA; V gene: TRBV11-2; CDR3 protein: CASSLGQNSYEQYF; CDR3 DNA: TGTGCCAGCAGCTTAGGACAGAACTCCTACGAGCAGTACTTC
J gene: TRBJ2-7; clone size: NA; D gene: TRBD2; V gene: TRBV6-6; CDR3 protein: CASSRLAGGPYEQYF; CDR3 DNA: TGTGCCAGCAGTCGACTAGCGGGAGGGCCCTACGAGCAGTACTTC
J gene: TRBJ2-3; clone size: NA; D gene: NA; V gene: TRBV7-3; CDR3 protein: CASSLRSLIDTQYF; CDR3 DNA: TGTGCCAGCAGCTTACGGAGCCTAATAGATACGCAGTATTTT